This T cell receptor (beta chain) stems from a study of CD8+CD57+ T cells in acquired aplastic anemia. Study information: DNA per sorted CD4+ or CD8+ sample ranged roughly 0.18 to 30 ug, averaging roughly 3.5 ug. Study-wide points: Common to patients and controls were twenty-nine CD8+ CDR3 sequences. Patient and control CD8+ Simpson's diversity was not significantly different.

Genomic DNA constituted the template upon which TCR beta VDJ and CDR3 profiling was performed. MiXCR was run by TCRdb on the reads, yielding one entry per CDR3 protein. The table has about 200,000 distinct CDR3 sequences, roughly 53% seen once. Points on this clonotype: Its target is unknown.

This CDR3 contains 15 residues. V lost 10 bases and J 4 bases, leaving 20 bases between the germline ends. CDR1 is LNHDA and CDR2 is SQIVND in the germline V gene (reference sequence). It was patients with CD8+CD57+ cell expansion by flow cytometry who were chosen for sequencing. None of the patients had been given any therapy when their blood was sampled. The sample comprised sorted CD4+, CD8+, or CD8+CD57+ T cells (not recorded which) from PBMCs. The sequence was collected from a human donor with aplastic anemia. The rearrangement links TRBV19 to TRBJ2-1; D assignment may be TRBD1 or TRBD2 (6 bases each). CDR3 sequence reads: CATRGAGAQYNEQFF. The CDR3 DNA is TGTGCCACAAGGGGGGCCGGGGCTCAATACAATGAGCAGTTCTTC.